This passage covers 24 T cell receptor beta chains from one sample sequenced in a study of cytomegalovirus exposure and HLA in healthy donors. PCR was performed using 60 Vbeta and 13 Jbeta primers. The method was immunoSEQ multiplex PCR; TCRdb's version includes in-frame clones alone and lacks a portion of them. The repertoire shows around 26,000 clones; the top ten hold 17%. Material for sequencing was PBMCs. Receptor source: a male donor in good health and CMV-seropositive.

The CDR3 protein is CASSQVFRGNEQFF. CDR3 DNA sequence: TGCGCCAGCAGCCAAGTCTTCAGGGGCAATGAGCAGTTCTTC. The J gene is TRBJ2-1, the V gene TRBV4-1; D is perhaps TRBD1 (6 bases). The length of the CDR3 is 14 residues. V shed 1 base and J shed 6 bases, with 10 bases lying between them. Germline lookup yields CDR1 MGHRA and CDR2 YSYEKL.

The V call is TRBV4-3, the J call TRBJ1-2, with TRBD1 identical over 7 bases. J gave up 8 bases and V 3 bases, and 6 bases lay outside the gene matches. Per the germline V gene, CDR1 is LGHNA and CDR2 is YSLEER. The CDR3 is 13 amino acids. The CDR3 region has the DNA TGCGCCAGCAGCCATACAGGGGTAAAAGGCTACACCTTC. Its protein is CASSHTGVKGYTF.

The V call is TRBV4-1, the J call TRBJ2-1, with 8 nucleotides matching TRBD2. V shed 8 bases, J shed 2 bases, and the junction held 5 bases outside the gene matches. The germline CDR1 and CDR2 sequences are MGHRA and YSYEKL. This CDR3 comprises 14 residues. CDR3 amino acids: CASALAETYNEQFF. CDR3 bases: TGCGCCAGCGCACTAGCGGAGACCTACAATGAGCAGTTCTTC.

The rearrangement joins TRBV7-9 to TRBJ2-7; TRBD2 matches at 7 bases. The V gene end was trimmed by 1 base and the J gene end by 7 bases; junction bases not matched to a gene: 1. The CDR3 has 12 residues. Germline CDR1 and CDR2: SEHNR and FQNEAQ (reference sequence). The chain's CDR3 is CASSLGEGEQYF. CDR3 bases: TGTGCCAGCAGCTTAGGGGAGGGAGAGCAGTACTTC.

The rearrangement links TRBV29-1 to TRBJ2-2, with unresolved D. The V end lost 2 bases, the J end lost 5 bases, and 12 bases lay between the germline ends. Germline CDR1 is SQVTM and CDR2 is ANQGSEA. The CDR3 loop spans 14 amino acids. The CDR3 region has the DNA TGCAGCGTTGAAAGTCCCCTGCAGACCGGGGAGCTGTTTTTT. It codes for CSVESPLQTGELFF.

V usage is TRBV30 and J usage is TRBJ2-1; TRBD2 agrees at 9 bases. This CDR3 is 19 amino acids long. Germline CDR1 and CDR2: GTSNPN and SVGIG (reference sequence). V lost 5 bases and J lost 0; bases outside the gene matches: 17. The CDR3 spells CAWGGFYSGSGSSYNEQFF. The DNA of the CDR3 is TGTGCCTGGGGAGGTTTTTATAGCGGGAGCGGATCCTCCTACAATGAGCAGTTCTTC.

This chain uses TRBV9 with TRBJ1-2; perhaps TRBD1 as D (5 bases). The CDR3 is 18 amino acids. Germline V gene sequence: CDR1 SGDLS, CDR2 YYNGEE. Trimming removed 3 bases at V and 2 bases at J, with 23 bases between. In DNA, the CDR3 is TGTGCCAGCAGCGCCGCCTTAAAAATCCGGAGGGACAACTATGGCTACACCTTC. Protein: CASSAALKIRRDNYGYTF.

The chain uses TRBV6-6 and TRBJ2-5, with 10 bases lining up with TRBD1. Germline CDR1 reads MNHNY; CDR2 reads SVGAGI (reference sequence). Losses at the gene ends were 5 bases for V and 4 bases for J; bases not matched to a gene: 4. The CDR3 contains 14 residues. The CDR3 DNA reads TGTGCCAGCAGTAAACGGACAGGGGGAGAGACCCAGTACTTC. It specifies CASSKRTGGETQYF.

This chain uses TRBV18 with TRBJ1-3; TRBD1 agrees at 10 bases. Germline CDR1 reads KGHSH; CDR2 reads LQKENI. Losses at the gene ends were 6 bases for V and 1 base for J; bases not matched to a gene: 3. The CDR3 sequence is 15 residues long. The CDR3 nucleotides are TGTGCCAGCTCCCCGGGACAGGGGTCTGGAAACACCATATATTTT. Encoded protein: CASSPGQGSGNTIYF.

The gene calls are TRBV19 and TRBJ2-7; 10 nucleotides match TRBD2. The J segment lost 5 bases and the V segment lost 5 bases, leaving 6 bases of the junction unmatched. Germline CDR1 LNHDA, CDR2 SQIVND (reference sequence). This CDR3 region has 14 residues. CDR3 in amino acids: CASSAQREGHEQYF. The CDR3 DNA sequence: TGTGCCAGTAGTGCCCAGCGGGAGGGCCACGAGCAGTACTTC.

This chain joins TRBV10-3 and TRBJ1-4; 7 positions agree with TRBD1. This CDR3 comprises 14 residues. Germline V gene lookup returns CDR1 ENHRY and CDR2 SYGVKD. Unmatched junction bases numbered 8, after V lost 6 bases and J lost 7 bases. The DNA of the CDR3 is TGTGCCATCAGAGCAACAGGGGCTGGTGAAAAACTGTTTTTT. Amino acid sequence: CAIRATGAGEKLFF.

The chain uses TRBV29-1 and TRBJ2-1; 7 nucleotides agree with TRBD2. The CDR3 runs 16 residues. With 7 bases clipped from V and 2 bases from J, the junction kept 14 bases outside the gene matches. Germline values: CDR1 SQVTM, CDR2 ANQGSEA. CDR3 sequence reads: CSGLTGGTNPYNEQFF. The CDR3 DNA is TGCAGCGGTCTCACCGGGGGGACTAACCCCTACAATGAGCAGTTCTTC.

The gene calls are TRBV28 and TRBJ2-7; D not resolved. This CDR3 spans 13 amino acids. Germline V lookup: CDR1 MDHEN, CDR2 SYDVKM. V was pared by 3 bases and J by 2 bases, with 8 bases between. This CDR3 is CASSLAQTYEQYF. The CDR3 coding sequence is TGTGCCAGCAGTTTGGCCCAGACCTACGAGCAGTACTTC.

The chain is built from TRBV5-1 and TRBJ2-7; 10 positions agree with TRBD2. The V and J ends lost 1 base and 0 bases, in that order; junction bases with no gene match: 4. In germline, CDR1 is SGHRS, CDR2 YFSETQ. The CDR3 covers 16 residues. CDR3 DNA sequence: TGCGCCAGCAGCTTGCTCGCTAGCGGGAGCTCCTACGAGCAGTACTTC. Amino acids: CASSLLASGSSYEQYF. Variable domain in full (rest from reference TRBV5-1 and TRBJ2-7): KAGVTQTPRYLIKTRGQQVTLSCSPISGHRSVSWYQQTPGQGLQFLFEYFSETQRNKGNFPGRFSGRQFSNSRSEMNVSTLELGDSALYLCASSLLASGSSYEQYFGPGTRLTVT.

The rearrangement uses TRBV18 and TRBJ2-1; a possible D gene is TRBD2 (5 bases). The CDR3 totals 17 residues. Germline assignment: CDR1 KGHSH and CDR2 LQKENI. With 1 base removed from V and 5 bases from J, the gap between germline ends came to 18 bases. The CDR3 here is CASSPLTAGSEDNEQFF. The CDR3 DNA follows: TGTGCCAGCTCACCACTTACCGCTGGTAGCGAGGACAATGAGCAGTTCTTC.

This chain links TRBV27 with TRBJ2-3; 8 bases match TRBD2. The V gene end was trimmed by 4 bases and the J gene end by 2 bases; junction bases not matched to a gene: 8. This CDR3 is built from 16 residues. The germline V gene has CDR1 MNHEY and CDR2 SMNVEV (reference sequence). CDR3 amino acids: CASSSPPGGNTDTQYF. In DNA, the CDR3 is TGTGCCAGCAGTTCCCCCCCGGGGGGGAACACAGATACGCAGTATTTT.

V gene TRBV5-1 combines with J gene TRBJ2-7; 7 bases are a match to TRBD1. Per germline, CDR1 SGHRS and CDR2 YFSETQ. V shed 7 bases and J 0 bases; nucleotides not matched to a gene: 7. The CDR3 runs to 14 residues. The CDR3 is CASGTKGASYEQYF. In DNA, the CDR3 is TGCGCCAGCGGAACCAAGGGGGCCTCCTACGAGCAGTACTTC.

The V and J genes are TRBV10-1 and TRBJ1-1; D is unresolved. This CDR3 spans 15 amino acids. Germline V lookup: CDR1 WNHNN, CDR2 SYGVQD (reference sequence). Trimming took 2 bases from V and 5 from J, leaving 15 bases between them. CDR3 DNA: TGCGCCAGCAGTGAGCAGCCGGGGTTCCGGACTGAAGCTTTCTTT. It codes for CASSEQPGFRTEAFF.

The chain joins TRBV5-1 to TRBJ1-2, with no clear D. Germline V gene lookup returns CDR1 SGHRS and CDR2 YFSETQ. The V end was cut by 0 bases, the J end by 0 bases, with 6 bases between. This CDR3 has 14 amino acids. DNA for the CDR3: TGCGCCAGCAGCTTGGAGCCCGCTAACTATGGCTACACCTTC. Translating it yields CASSLEPANYGYTF.

The chain recombines TRBV7-2 with TRBJ1-2; the match to TRBD1 covers 7 bases. The CDR3 sequence is 14 residues long. V lost 6 bases to trimming and J lost 0 bases; unmatched junction nucleotides: 4. Germline V CDR1 and CDR2: SGHTA, FQGNSA. Written as DNA, the CDR3 is TGTGCCAGCAGTACAGGGGTAGCTAACTATGGCTACACCTTC. Its translation: CASSTGVANYGYTF.

This chain connects TRBV9 to TRBJ2-3; 9 positions agree with TRBD2. V lost 3 bases and J lost 2; bases outside the gene matches: 7. Per germline, CDR1 SGDLS and CDR2 YYNGEE. The CDR3 spans 16 residues. CDR3 in DNA: TGTGCCAGCAGCGCACGACTAGCGGAGAACACAGATACGCAGTATTTT. Residues: CASSARLAENTDTQYF.

For this clone: Compared with germline, one end of the junction differs, possibly owing to a read error. The CDR3 DNA sequence: TGCAGCGTGGCGGGGGATAGTTTGCGGAGCTCCGACAATGAGCAGTTCTTC. This codes for CSVAGDSLRSSDNEQFF. This sequence joins TRBV29-1 and TRBJ2-1; 7 nucleotides agree with TRBD2. The CDR3 runs to 17 residues. Germline V gene lookup returns CDR1 SQVTM and CDR2 ANQGSEA.

V usage is TRBV6-5 and J usage is TRBJ1-5; the D gene is possibly TRBD1 (5 bases). CDR3 length: 15 residues. V lost 6 bases, J lost 5 bases, and 17 bases lay in between. Germline V gene lookup returns CDR1 MNHEY and CDR2 SVGAGI. CDR3 DNA: TGTGCCAGCAGGCGGGACGGCCTTCGTGATCAGCCCCAGCATTTT. Translation: CASRRDGLRDQPQHF.

The V gene is TRBV6-5, the J gene TRBJ1-5; 7 bases agree with TRBD1. Per the germline V gene, CDR1 is MNHEY and CDR2 is SVGAGI. The CDR3 consists of 13 residues. J was trimmed by 3 bases and V by 6 bases; bases with no gene match: 2. The chain's CDR3 is CASSDRANQPQHF. The CDR3 DNA reads TGTGCCAGCAGCGACAGGGCCAATCAGCCCCAGCATTTT.